This paragraph reports one T cell receptor beta chain. Its specificity is not known. Treatment denoted: oral pan-JAK inhibitor, 5-10 mg twice daily. Trimming shortened V by 0 bases and J by 9 bases, and 11 bases separated the two germline ends. This CDR3 is built from 13 residues. Germline CDR1 and CDR2: LGHNA and YNFKEQ. This entry comes from a study of CD8+ T cells in alopecia areata. Across the study: Percent of scalp involved defined treated patients' severity scores. Findings of the study overall: Relative to mice, TCR sharing across patients was less clear, a difference possibly HLA-related. Baseline CD8+ expansion's link to response remains uncertain, as there was one nonresponder.

Extracted RNA was reverse transcribed, and the resulting cDNA served as sequencing template. Using immunoSEQ multiplex PCR, the repertoire was profiled, and TCRdb retains in-frame clones only, with some absent. This table holds 250,000 to 300,000 clones, 55% to 75% found once. The V call is TRBV4-2, the J call TRBJ1-2; D ambiguous. The receptor's source is a human donor with alopecia areata. This specimen was CD4+ T cells sorted from blood, taken at week 24, from a patient treated with tofacitinib. The CDR3 loop is CASSQDSRSSYTF. Here the CDR3 DNA reads TGTGCCAGCAGCCAAGATTCACGGTCGAGCTACACCTTC.